Below, 28 T cell receptor beta chains from the same sample are listed, as sequenced in a study of PD-1 blockade in classical Hodgkin lymphoma. Only in-frame clones appear in the TCRdb table, and some are missing; sequencing was by immunoSEQ multiplex PCR. The table includes around 19,000 clones, roughly 80% detected once. Time point reported: cycle 4 day 1 (C4D1), after 6 weeks of nivolumab. Exposure to brentuximab vedotin varied, and each patient had relapsed following autologous stem cell transplantation. The sample here was peripheral blood mononuclear cells (PBMCs), taken before the fourth cycle of nivolumab. The receptors originated from a human donor with classical Hodgkin lymphoma.

The chain recombines TRBV29-1 with TRBJ1-3; D not resolved. Germline CDR1 SQVTM, CDR2 ANQGSEA. With 3 bases removed from V and 0 bases from J, the gap between germline ends came to 9 bases. This CDR3 comprises 14 residues. CDR3 sequence (DNA): TGCAGCGTTGAGGGAGGTTACTCTGGAAACACCATATATTTT. It yields the protein CSVEGGYSGNTIYF.

J is TRBJ2-7 and V is TRBV5-4; unclear D gene. Trimming took off 5 bases at V and 4 bases at J, with 10 bases between the two ends. The germline V gene encodes CDR1 SGHNT and CDR2 YYREEE (reference sequence). The CDR3 sequence is 12 residues long. The CDR3 is CASSSSIYEQYF. As DNA, the CDR3 is TGTGCCAGCAGTAGCTCAATTTACGAGCAGTACTTC.

This chain links TRBV2 with TRBJ1-5; 7 bases are a match to TRBD1. V trimming: 5 bases; J trimming: 4 bases; junction bases outside the gene matches: 5. CDR3 length: 14 amino acids. Germline loops: CDR1 SNHLY, CDR2 FYNNEI. This CDR3 reads CASSRQGENQPQHF. CDR3 DNA: TGTGCCAGCAGTAGACAGGGAGAGAATCAGCCCCAGCATTTT.

This clone was seen once. The chain has TRBV5-5 and TRBJ2-7, with D possibly being TRBD1 or TRBD2 (6 bases each). V dropped 4 bases and J dropped 9 bases, with 20 bases sitting between them. CDR3 length: 14 residues. Germline V gene data show CDR1 as SGHKS and CDR2 as YYEKEE (reference sequence). The CDR3, as DNA: TGTGCCAGCAGCCAGTTGGGGGGCCCACTGGGGCAGTACTTC. Its protein product is CASSQLGGPLGQYF.

The V gene is TRBV27, the J gene TRBJ2-5; tentatively, D is TRBD2 (5 bases). The CDR3 is made up of 13 amino acids. V dropped 3 bases and J dropped 5 bases, with 10 bases sitting between them. From germline, CDR1 is MNHEY and CDR2 SMNVEV (reference sequence). CDR3 amino acids: CASSFGLHETQYF. In DNA, the CDR3 is TGTGCCAGCAGTTTCGGACTGCACGAGACCCAGTACTTC.

This clone was seen a single time. The chain has TRBV2 and TRBJ1-1, with D unclear. CDR1 and CDR2 from the germline V gene are SNHLY and FYNNEI. Trimming shortened V by 7 bases and J by 5 bases, and 11 bases separated the two germline ends. The CDR3 has 12 residues. CDR3 sequence: CASNIEFTEAFF. CDR3 nucleotides: TGTGCCAGCAATATAGAGTTTACTGAAGCTTTCTTT.

This sequence joins TRBV4-1 and TRBJ2-2, with 12 bases that match TRBD2. The V and J ends lost 5 bases and 5 bases, in that order; junction bases with no gene match: 9. This CDR3 comprises 17 residues. Per germline, CDR1 MGHRA and CDR2 YSYEKL. As DNA, the CDR3 is TGCGCCAGCAGCTTTCGGACTAGCGGGGCGACAACCGGGGAGCTGTTTTTT. Encoded protein: CASSFRTSGATTGELFF.

The chain recombines TRBV27 with TRBJ2-7; D is perhaps TRBD1 (5 bases). The V gene's germline CDR1 is MNHEY and CDR2 SMNVEV (reference sequence). Trimming cost V 5 bases and J 5 bases, with 19 bases left between them. This CDR3 is built from 15 residues. The CDR3 here is CASSPLQARLDEQYF. CDR3 bases: TGTGCCAGCAGTCCCCTACAGGCACGACTTGACGAGCAGTACTTC.

V is TRBV6-1 and J is TRBJ2-1, with D tentatively TRBD2 (5 bases). Germline-derived CDR1 and CDR2 are MNHNS and SASEGT. The length of the CDR3 is 17 residues. The V gene lost 4 bases and the J gene lost 5 bases, with 21 bases spanning the gap. CDR3 residues: CASSAQRETGNNNEQFF. CDR3 sequence (DNA): TGTGCCAGCAGTGCGCAGCGTGAGACGGGGAACAACAATGAGCAGTTCTTC.

The chain has TRBV18 and TRBJ2-2, with no clear D. The CDR3 is 16 residues long. Germline loops: CDR1 KGHSH, CDR2 LQKENI. The V end was cut by 3 bases, the J end by 2 bases, with 13 bases between. The CDR3 is CASSPLPDPNTGELFF. For the CDR3, the DNA is TGTGCCAGCTCACCTCTCCCCGACCCTAACACCGGGGAGCTGTTTTTT.

The J gene is TRBJ1-2, the V gene TRBV4-1; D is ambiguous. The germline V gene encodes CDR1 MGHRA and CDR2 YSYEKL. The V end was cut by 0 bases, the J end by 4 bases, with 9 bases between. CDR3 length: 14 residues. The CDR3 reads CASSQDSQAYGYTF. The CDR3 DNA reads as TGCGCCAGCAGCCAAGATTCCCAGGCCTATGGCTACACCTTC.

V and J are TRBV28 and TRBJ2-7, with D maybe TRBD1 (6 bases). The CDR3 is 12 amino acids. Germline V lookup: CDR1 MDHEN, CDR2 SYDVKM. Deletions cut 6 bases from V and 12 bases from J, with 18 bases between. CDR3 nucleotide sequence: TGTGCCAGCAGCTTACCCTTCCGAGGGGGGTACTTC. Translation gives CASSLPFRGGYF.

This chain connects TRBV2 to TRBJ1-4; 8 nucleotides line up with TRBD1. Germline trimming cut 6 bases from V and 7 bases from J; bases unmatched to any gene: 10. CDR3 length: 15 amino acids. Germline V gene data show CDR1 as SNHLY and CDR2 as FYNNEI. The CDR3 DNA is TGTGCCAGCAGAACCGACAGGGGTGGAGGTGAAAAACTGTTTTTT. Amino acid sequence: CASRTDRGGGEKLFF.

The CDR3 DNA reads TGTGCCAGCAGTTTAACGGGACTTCTGGGGGCCAACGTCCTGACTTTC. It codes for CASSLTGLLGANVLTF. V is TRBV27 and J is TRBJ2-6; a weak D match, TRBD2 (6 bases). The length of the CDR3 is 16 residues. V was shortened by 2 bases and J by 4 bases, with 12 bases between the two germline ends. Germline V gene data show CDR1 as MNHEY and CDR2 as SMNVEV (reference sequence).

V is TRBV6-5 and J is TRBJ2-5; possible D gene TRBD2, 6 bases. The CDR3 sequence is 14 residues long. Trimming removed 10 bases from V and 1 base from J, with 16 bases in between. Per germline, CDR1 MNHEY and CDR2 SVGAGI. The CDR3, as DNA: TGTGCCACGCGAGTACCGGGACTCCAAGAGACCCAGTACTTC. Translating it yields CATRVPGLQETQYF.

The chain employs TRBV4-1 and TRBJ1-4; D may be TRBD1 (5 bases). The CDR3 is 17 residues long. Trimming removed 0 bases from V and 7 bases from J, with 18 bases in between. CDR1 is MGHRA and CDR2 is YSYEKL in the germline V gene. CDR3 DNA sequence: TGCGCCAGCAGCCAAGATAAGATAAGGGGCGCGGGTGAAAAACTGTTTTTT. The encoded protein is CASSQDKIRGAGEKLFF.

The chain carries TRBV27 and TRBJ2-7; either TRBD1 or TRBD2 may supply D (7 bases each). Germline V CDR1 and CDR2: MNHEY, SMNVEV (reference sequence). V was trimmed by 4 bases and J by 4 bases, leaving 26 bases between them. This CDR3 spans 18 amino acids. CDR3 residues: CASSSAGTAFREAYEQYF. CDR3 nucleotides: TGTGCCAGCAGTTCTGCCGGGACAGCTTTCCGGGAGGCTTACGAGCAGTACTTC.

The chain recombines TRBV7-9 with TRBJ1-2; no definite D call. Trimming cost V 5 bases and J 6 bases, with 7 bases left between them. There are 11 residues in the CDR3. Germline V CDR1 and CDR2: SEHNR, FQNEAQ (reference sequence). The CDR3 loop is CASSPHDGYTF. In DNA, the CDR3 is TGTGCCAGCAGCCCCCATGATGGCTACACCTTC. The entire variable domain, with the rest obtained from reference TRBV7-9 and TRBJ1-2, is as follows: DTGVSQNPRHKITKRGQNVTFRCDPISEHNRLYWYRQTLGQGPEFLTYFQNEAQLEKSRLLSDRFSAERPKGSFSTLEIQRTEQGDSAMYLCASSPHDGYTFGSGTRLTVV.

This clone came up once. This chain connects TRBV5-1 to TRBJ2-7; no reliable D call. The germline V gene has CDR1 SGHRS and CDR2 YFSETQ. V was clipped by 0 bases and J by 4 bases, with 2 bases between them. The CDR3 is 11 amino acids. The CDR3 reads CASSLEYEQYF. Here the CDR3 DNA reads TGCGCCAGCAGCTTGGAATACGAGCAGTACTTC. The full variable domain, rest sourced from reference TRBV5-1 and TRBJ2-7, is KAGVTQTPRYLIKTRGQQVTLSCSPISGHRSVSWYQQTPGQGLQFLFEYFSETQRNKGNFPGRFSGRQFSNSRSEMNVSTLELGDSALYLCASSLEYEQYFGPGTRLTVT.

This sequence joins TRBV4-1 and TRBJ2-5; 14 positions agree with TRBD2. Germline V gene data show CDR1 as MGHRA and CDR2 as YSYEKL. The CDR3 spans 18 residues. The J segment lost 10 bases and the V segment lost 0 bases, leaving 13 bases of the junction unmatched. The CDR3: CASSQERTSGGSRGSQYF. The DNA of the CDR3 is TGCGCCAGCAGCCAAGAAAGGACTAGCGGGGGGTCCCGGGGGAGCCAGTACTTC.

This chain links TRBV6-1 with TRBJ2-7; no clear D gene. The CDR3 runs to 17 residues. Deletions cut 0 bases from V and 3 bases from J, with 18 bases between. Germline V gene lookup returns CDR1 MNHNS and CDR2 SASEGT. The DNA of the CDR3 is TGTGCCAGCAGTGAAGCTTCTTTGGGGTCGGGCGGCTACGAGCAGTACTTC. Protein product: CASSEASLGSGGYEQYF.

The rearrangement joins TRBV9 to TRBJ2-6, with 11 positions matching TRBD1. V lost 4 bases and J lost 2; bases outside the gene matches: 11. The CDR3 has 19 amino acids. CDR1 and CDR2 from the germline V gene are SGDLS and YYNGEE. The CDR3 DNA sequence: TGTGCCAGCAGCCCCCTTCGGGGACAGGGGGTTACTGGGGCCAACGTCCTGACTTTC. Translating gives CASSPLRGQGVTGANVLTF. Full variable domain (remainder filled in from reference TRBV9 and TRBJ2-6): DSGVTQTPKHLITATGQRVTLRCSPRSGDLSVYWYQQSLDQGLQFLIQYYNGEERAKGNILERFSAQQFPDLHSELNLSSLELGDSALYFCASSPLRGQGVTGANVLTFGAGSRLTVL.

CDR3 amino acids: CASSLLRGGWADTQYF. The CDR3 bases are TGTGCCAGCAGCCTTTTGAGGGGGGGATGGGCAGATACGCAGTATTTT. This chain joins TRBV7-9 and TRBJ2-3, with D possibly TRBD2 on 7 matching bases. Germline values: CDR1 SEHNR, CDR2 FQNEAQ (reference sequence). The CDR3 has 16 residues. V lost 5 bases and J lost 4, with 19 bases in between.

The chain couples TRBV5-4 to TRBJ1-6, with D tentatively TRBD1 (5 bases). The CDR3 sequence is 14 residues long. CDR1 is SGHNT, CDR2 YYREEE, per germline (reference sequence). V was cut by 4 bases and J by 7 bases, with 12 bases left in between. The CDR3: CASSQEGFNSPLHF. The CDR3 DNA reads as TGTGCCAGCAGCCAAGAGGGGTTCAATTCACCCCTCCACTTT.

The V call is TRBV5-1, the J call TRBJ1-6; 7 bases map to TRBD1. Looked up from germline, CDR1 is SGHRS and CDR2 is YFSETQ. The CDR3 loop spans 16 amino acids. V lost 4 bases and J lost 8; bases outside the gene matches: 12. The CDR3 DNA follows: TGCGCCAGCAGCCCCTTGACAGGGAGTCTTGATTCACCCCTCCACTTT. Residues: CASSPLTGSLDSPLHF.

In this sample, this clone turned up once. This chain uses TRBV5-4 with TRBJ2-1, with D uncertain. Trimming left V 0 bases short and J 6 bases short, with 10 bases between. The CDR3 sequence is 14 residues long. Germline-derived CDR1 and CDR2 are SGHNT and YYREEE (reference sequence). This CDR3 reads CASSLVLDINEQFF. The DNA for the CDR3 is TGTGCCAGCAGCTTGGTACTGGATATCAATGAGCAGTTCTTC.

The rearrangement joins TRBV30 to TRBJ2-4; D is perhaps TRBD1 or TRBD2 (6 bases each). The CDR3 length is 14 residues. The V end lost 0 bases, the J end lost 9 bases, and 15 bases lay between the germline ends. CDR1 and CDR2 (germline): GTSNPN, SVGIG (reference sequence). CDR3 sequence: CAWSVGAGEAIQYF. The CDR3 DNA reads as TGTGCCTGGAGTGTTGGGGCAGGGGAGGCCATTCAGTACTTC.

The chain links TRBV6-1 to TRBJ1-3; D is possibly TRBD1 (6 bases). Germline V gives CDR1 MNHNS, CDR2 SASEGT. The CDR3 length is 13 residues. V lost 6 bases, J lost 4 bases, and 10 bases lay in between. The CDR3 sequence is CASRPGGGNTIYF. The CDR3 nucleotides read TGTGCCAGCAGGCCCGGGGGCGGAAACACCATATATTTT.